The 7 T cell receptor beta chains reported below all come from one sample, sequenced in a study of beta chain features in type 1 diabetes. Investigators reverse transcribed all isolated RNA, so they sequenced expressed TCRB transcripts. Sequencing was performed with immunoSEQ multiplex PCR; in TCRdb, only in-frame clones are kept and a portion is missing. The sample shows over 500,000 clones, about 14% of them seen only once. The sample consisted of naive CD4+ T cells from blood. These TCRs come from a young man in good health.

The CDR3: CASSIHDRRNGYTF. CDR3 sequence (DNA): TGTGCCAGTAGTATACATGACAGGCGAAATGGCTACACCTTC. The chain couples TRBV19 to TRBJ1-2; the D gene is possibly TRBD1 (6 bases). From germline, CDR1 is LNHDA and CDR2 SQIVND (reference sequence). The V end lost 2 bases, the J end lost 6 bases, and 13 bases lay between the germline ends. The CDR3 is made up of 14 amino acids.

This chain connects TRBV29-1 to TRBJ1-1, with D possibly being TRBD1 (5 bases). This CDR3 is built from 13 residues. CDR1 is SQVTM and CDR2 is ANQGSEA in the germline V gene. With 2 bases removed from V and 2 bases from J, the gap between germline ends came to 9 bases. CDR3 protein: CSVEPGGNTEAFF. The DNA of the CDR3 is TGCAGCGTTGAACCGGGGGGAAACACTGAAGCTTTCTTT.

The V call is TRBV11-2, the J call TRBJ2-2; D may be TRBD1 or TRBD2 (6 bases each). Trimming stripped 1 base from V and 5 bases from J, with 14 bases between. The CDR3 consists of 16 residues. CDR1 is SGHAT and CDR2 is FQNNGV in the germline V gene. The CDR3 here is CASSLVFGGKTGELFF. Written as DNA, the CDR3 is TGTGCCAGCAGCTTAGTCTTCGGGGGCAAGACCGGGGAGCTGTTTTTT.

The rearrangement links TRBV20-1 to TRBJ1-2; D is unclear. Trimming stripped 1 base from V and 6 bases from J, with 6 bases between. Germline V gene lookup returns CDR1 DFQATT and CDR2 SNEGSKA (reference sequence). The CDR3 consists of 11 residues. CDR3 coding DNA: TGCAGTGCTAGAGGGAAGGATGGCTACACCTTC. It is translated as CSARGKDGYTF.

There are a few counts of this clone. The chain links TRBV2 to TRBJ1-1; tentative D call: TRBD1 (6 bases). The CDR3 contains 15 residues. V lost 6 bases and J 3 bases, leaving 17 bases between the germline ends. The germline gives CDR1 SNHLY, CDR2 FYNNEI. CDR3 in amino acids: CASRGQTLWYTEAFF. DNA for the CDR3: TGTGCCAGCAGAGGACAGACACTTTGGTACACTGAAGCTTTCTTT.

To note about this clone: Within the sample, other DNA sequences also encode this same CDR3. The rearrangement uses TRBV4-3 and TRBJ1-1, with D possibly being TRBD1 (5 bases). This CDR3 region has 13 residues. V was trimmed by 4 bases and J by 2 bases, leaving 8 bases between them. Germline CDR1 is LGHNA and CDR2 is YSLEER. The CDR3 sequence: CASSLDRNTEAFF. CDR3 sequence (DNA): TGCGCCAGCAGCCTTGACAGAAACACTGAAGCTTTCTTT.

The chain carries TRBV7-3 and TRBJ2-2; no reliable D call. Germline V gene data show CDR1 as SGHTA and CDR2 as FQGTGA. The length of the CDR3 is 14 residues. Trimming pared 2 bases from V and 3 bases from J, leaving 7 bases between. In DNA form, the CDR3 reads TGTGCCAGCAGCTTATCTGGTGACACCGGGGAGCTGTTTTTT. It specifies CASSLSGDTGELFF. The full variable domain, rest sourced from reference TRBV7-3 and TRBJ2-2, is GAGVSQTPSNKVTEKGKYVELRCDPISGHTALYWYRQSLGQGPEFLIYFQGTGAADDSGLPNDRFFAVRPEGSVSTLKIQRTERGDSAVYLCASSLSGDTGELFFGEGSRLTVL.